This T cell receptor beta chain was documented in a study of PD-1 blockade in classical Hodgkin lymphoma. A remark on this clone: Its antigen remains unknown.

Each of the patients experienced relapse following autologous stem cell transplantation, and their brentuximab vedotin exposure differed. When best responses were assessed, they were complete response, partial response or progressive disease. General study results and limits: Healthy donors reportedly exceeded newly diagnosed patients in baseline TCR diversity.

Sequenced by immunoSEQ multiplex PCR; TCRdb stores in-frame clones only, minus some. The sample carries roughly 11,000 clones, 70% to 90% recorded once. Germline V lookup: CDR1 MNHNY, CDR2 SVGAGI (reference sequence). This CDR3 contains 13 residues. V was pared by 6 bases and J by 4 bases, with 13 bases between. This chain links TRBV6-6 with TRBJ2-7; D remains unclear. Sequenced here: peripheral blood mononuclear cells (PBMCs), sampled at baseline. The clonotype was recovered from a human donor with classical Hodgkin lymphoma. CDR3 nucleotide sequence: TGTGCCAGCAGCCCCCCACCCGGGTACGAGCAGTACTTC. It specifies CASSPPPGYEQYF.